These 3 T cell receptor beta chains came from one sample sequenced in a study of CD8 T cells in Susac syndrome. An input of roughly 0.5 to 1 ug of RNA was subjected to reverse transcription using random hexamers. TCRdb re-analysed the immunoSEQ multiplex PCR reads in MiXCR, keeping a single row per CDR3 protein. There are some 150,000 distinct CDR3 sequences in the sample; nearly 97% occur only once, and about 0.15% lies in the top ten. The material sequenced was CD8+ T cells from PBMCs. The receptors shown here come from a human donor with multiple sclerosis.

The chain uses TRBV3-1 and TRBJ2-5, with TRBD2 identical over 7 bases. Germline V gene lookup returns CDR1 LGHDT and CDR2 YNNKEL (reference sequence). J gave up 2 bases and V 0 bases, and 3 bases lay outside the gene matches. The CDR3 runs to 15 residues. This chain's CDR3 is CASSQDLGLQETQYF. Here the CDR3 DNA reads TGTGCCAGCAGCCAAGATCTGGGACTACAAGAGACCCAGTACTTC.

The genes are TRBV18 and TRBJ2-7; a possible D gene is TRBD1 (5 bases). Trimming removed 3 bases at V and 7 bases at J, with 13 bases between. The CDR3 consists of 13 residues. CDR1 and CDR2 (germline): KGHSH, LQKENI. The CDR3 region is CASSPQGFEEQYF. The CDR3 bases are TGTGCCAGCTCACCCCAGGGTTTCGAAGAGCAGTACTTC.

The gene calls are TRBV6-5 and TRBJ1-1; D is unresolved. Germline V gene sequence: CDR1 MNHEY, CDR2 SVGAGI. The CDR3 is 15 residues long. Trimming cost V 0 bases and J 0 bases, with 8 bases left between them. CDR3 nucleotide sequence: TGTGCCAGCAGTTACTCGGGGAACATGAACACTGAAGCTTTCTTT. It yields the protein CASSYSGNMNTEAFF.